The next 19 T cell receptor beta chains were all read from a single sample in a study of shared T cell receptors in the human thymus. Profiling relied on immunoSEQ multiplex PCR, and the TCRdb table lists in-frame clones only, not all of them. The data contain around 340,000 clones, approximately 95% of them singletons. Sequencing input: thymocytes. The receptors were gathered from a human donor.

The CDR3 DNA reads as TGTGCCAGCAGTTCAGACCCCCTTACAGGGGAGGGACGAGCAACTAATGAAAAACTGTTTTTT. Residues: CASSSDPLTGEGRATNEKLFF. The chain links TRBV27 to TRBJ1-4; 7 bases agree with TRBD1. Germline CDR1 reads MNHEY; CDR2 reads SMNVEV (reference sequence). The V segment lost 4 bases and the J segment 0 bases; nucleotides outside the gene matches: 20. The CDR3 runs to 21 residues.

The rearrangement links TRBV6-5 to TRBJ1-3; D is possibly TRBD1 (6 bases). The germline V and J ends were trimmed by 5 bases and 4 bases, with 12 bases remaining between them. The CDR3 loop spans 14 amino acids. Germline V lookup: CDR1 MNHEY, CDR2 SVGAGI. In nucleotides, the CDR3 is TGTGCCAGCAGTCCCGGACAGCGAGGAAACACCATATATTTT. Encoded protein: CASSPGQRGNTIYF.

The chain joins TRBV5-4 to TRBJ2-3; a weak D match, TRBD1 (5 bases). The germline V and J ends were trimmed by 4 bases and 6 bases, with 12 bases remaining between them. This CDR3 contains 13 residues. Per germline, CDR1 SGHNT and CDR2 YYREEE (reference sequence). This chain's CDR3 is CASSIGVGDTQYF. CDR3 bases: TGTGCCAGCAGCATAGGGGTGGGGGATACGCAGTATTTT.

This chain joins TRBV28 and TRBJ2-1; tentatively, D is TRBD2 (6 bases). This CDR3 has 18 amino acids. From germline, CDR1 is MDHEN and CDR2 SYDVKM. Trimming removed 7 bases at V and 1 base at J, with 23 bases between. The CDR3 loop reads CASIKRLDSIGSYNEQFF. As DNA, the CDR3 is TGTGCCAGCATTAAGCGACTAGATTCGATCGGGTCCTACAATGAGCAGTTCTTC.

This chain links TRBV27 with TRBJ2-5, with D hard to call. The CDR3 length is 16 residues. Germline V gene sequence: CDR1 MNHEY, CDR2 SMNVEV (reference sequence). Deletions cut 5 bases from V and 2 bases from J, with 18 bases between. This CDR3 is CASSPRWVCQQETQYF. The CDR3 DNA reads TGTGCCAGCAGTCCCCGATGGGTATGTCAGCAAGAGACCCAGTACTTC.

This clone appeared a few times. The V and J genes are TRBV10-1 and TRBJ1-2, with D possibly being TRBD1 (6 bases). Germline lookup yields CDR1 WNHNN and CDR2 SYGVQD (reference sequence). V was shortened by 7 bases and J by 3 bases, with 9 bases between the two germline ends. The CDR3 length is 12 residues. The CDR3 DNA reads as TGCGCCAGCAACTCAGGGGACTATGGCTACACCTTC. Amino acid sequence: CASNSGDYGYTF.

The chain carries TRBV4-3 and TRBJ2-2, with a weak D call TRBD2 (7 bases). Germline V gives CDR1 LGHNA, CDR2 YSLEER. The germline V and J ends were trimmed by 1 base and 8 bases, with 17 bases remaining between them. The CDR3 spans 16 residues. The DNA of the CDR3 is TGCGCCAGCAGCCAAGTCCCGGGGGGCGCAGGGGGGGAGCTGTTTTTT. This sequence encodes CASSQVPGGAGGELFF.

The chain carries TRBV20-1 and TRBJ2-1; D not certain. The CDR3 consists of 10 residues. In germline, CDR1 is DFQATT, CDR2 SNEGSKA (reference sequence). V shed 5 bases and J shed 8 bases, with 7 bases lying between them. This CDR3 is CSARRHEQFF. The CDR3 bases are TGCAGTGCTCGGCGTCATGAGCAGTTCTTC.

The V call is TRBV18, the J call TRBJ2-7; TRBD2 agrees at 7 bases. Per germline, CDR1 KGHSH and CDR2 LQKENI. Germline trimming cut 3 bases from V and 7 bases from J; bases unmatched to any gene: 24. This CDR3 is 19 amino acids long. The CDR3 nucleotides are TGTGCCAGCTCACCGCGACGGCCACAACCCTTAACGGGAGGCAGGGAGCAGTACTTC. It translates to CASSPRRPQPLTGGREQYF. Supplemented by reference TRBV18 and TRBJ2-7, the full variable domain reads NAGVMQNPRHLVRRRGQEARLRCSPMKGHSHVYWYRQLPEEGLKFMVYLQKENIIDESGMPKERFSAEFPKEGPSILRIQQVVRGDSAAYFCASSPRRPQPLTGGREQYFGPGTRLTVT.

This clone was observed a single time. In DNA, the CDR3 is TGTGCCAGTAGTATCAACGCCCCGGGACAGGAGGGTAGCAATCAGCCCCAGCATTTT. Protein: CASSINAPGQEGSNQPQHF. V is TRBV19 and J is TRBJ1-5; 8 bases are shared with TRBD1. The CDR3 extends over 19 amino acids. V was clipped by 3 bases and J by 0 bases; unmatched bases: 13. From germline, CDR1 is LNHDA and CDR2 SQIVND (reference sequence).

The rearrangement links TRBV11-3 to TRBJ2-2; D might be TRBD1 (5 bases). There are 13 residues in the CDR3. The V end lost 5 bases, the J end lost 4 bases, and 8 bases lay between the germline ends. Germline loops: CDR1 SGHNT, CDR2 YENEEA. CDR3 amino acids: CASSKQVTGELFF. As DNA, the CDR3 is TGTGCCAGCAGCAAACAGGTCACCGGGGAGCTGTTTTTT.

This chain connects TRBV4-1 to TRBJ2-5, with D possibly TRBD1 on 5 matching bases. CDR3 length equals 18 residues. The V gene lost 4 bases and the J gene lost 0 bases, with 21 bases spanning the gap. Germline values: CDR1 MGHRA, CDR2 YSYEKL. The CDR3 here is CASSPTLYVDSNQETQYF. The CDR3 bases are TGCGCCAGCAGCCCAACACTCTACGTAGACAGCAACCAAGAGACCCAGTACTTC.

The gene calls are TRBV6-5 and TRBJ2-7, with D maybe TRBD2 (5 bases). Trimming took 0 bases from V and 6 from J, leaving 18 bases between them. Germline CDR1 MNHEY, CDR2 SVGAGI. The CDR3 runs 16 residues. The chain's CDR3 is CASSYSPERGGSEQYF. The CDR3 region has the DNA TGTGCCAGCAGTTACTCCCCGGAACGTGGAGGATCCGAGCAGTACTTC.

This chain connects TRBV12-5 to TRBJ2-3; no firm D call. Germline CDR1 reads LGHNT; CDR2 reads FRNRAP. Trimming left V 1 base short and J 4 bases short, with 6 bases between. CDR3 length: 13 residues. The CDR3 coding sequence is TGTGCTAGTGGTTTGGACGCCGCAGATACGCAGTATTTT. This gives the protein CASGLDAADTQYF.

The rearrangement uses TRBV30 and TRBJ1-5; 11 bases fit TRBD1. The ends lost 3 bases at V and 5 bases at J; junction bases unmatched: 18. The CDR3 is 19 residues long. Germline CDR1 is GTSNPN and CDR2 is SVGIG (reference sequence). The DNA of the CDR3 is TGTGCCTGGAGCTCCCCGGGACAGGGGGAGCCCCCCGGAGATCAGCCCCAGCATTTT. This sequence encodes CAWSSPGQGEPPGDQPQHF.

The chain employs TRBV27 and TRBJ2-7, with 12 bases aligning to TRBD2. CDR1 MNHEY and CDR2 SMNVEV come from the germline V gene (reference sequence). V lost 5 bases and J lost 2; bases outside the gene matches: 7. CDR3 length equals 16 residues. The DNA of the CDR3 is TGTGCCAGCAGTCACTCCGGGACTAGCGGGCCCTACGAGCAGTACTTC. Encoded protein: CASSHSGTSGPYEQYF.

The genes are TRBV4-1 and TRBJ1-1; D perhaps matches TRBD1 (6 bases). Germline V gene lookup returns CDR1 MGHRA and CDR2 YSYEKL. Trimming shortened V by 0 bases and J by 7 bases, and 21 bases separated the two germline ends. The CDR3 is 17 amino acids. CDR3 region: CASSQDRVGGPAGEAFF. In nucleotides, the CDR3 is TGCGCCAGCAGCCAAGACCGGGTGGGGGGGCCGGCTGGTGAAGCTTTCTTT.

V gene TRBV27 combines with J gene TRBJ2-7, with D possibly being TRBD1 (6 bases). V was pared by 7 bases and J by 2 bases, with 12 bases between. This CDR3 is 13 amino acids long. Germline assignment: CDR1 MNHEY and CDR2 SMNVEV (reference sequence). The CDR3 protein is CASNPKGAYEQYF. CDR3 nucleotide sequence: TGTGCCAGCAACCCAAAGGGGGCCTACGAGCAGTACTTC.

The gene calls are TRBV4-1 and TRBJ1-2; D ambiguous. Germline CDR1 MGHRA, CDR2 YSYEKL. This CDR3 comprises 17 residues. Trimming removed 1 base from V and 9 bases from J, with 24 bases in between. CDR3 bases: TGCGCCAGCAGCCAAGGGCCCTCGCCGACCACGCCCGGTAGCTACACCTTC. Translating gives CASSQGPSPTTPGSYTF.